The 21 T cell receptor beta chains given below trace back to one sample, sequenced in a study of blood T cell repertoires in COVID-19. Generated by immunoSEQ multiplex PCR, the TCRdb table keeps only in-frame clones and is missing some. The table includes under 300,000 clones, roughly 88% detected once. Sequencing was done on a sample of peripheral blood. The receptors originated from a man older than 75 with acute or convalescent COVID-19.

The V and J genes are TRBV29-1 and TRBJ2-7; 9 bases are a match to TRBD2. Germline CDR1 is SQVTM and CDR2 is ANQGSEA. The CDR3 loop spans 12 amino acids. J gave up 7 bases and V 7 bases, and 8 bases lay outside the gene matches. This chain's CDR3 is CSAPLSGGEQYF. The CDR3 DNA sequence: TGCAGCGCACCCCTTAGCGGGGGTGAGCAGTACTTC.

The V call is TRBV5-1, the J call TRBJ2-5; D might be TRBD2 (6 bases). V lost 9 bases, J lost 4 bases, and 16 bases lay in between. From germline, CDR1 is SGHRS and CDR2 YFSETQ. The CDR3 is 13 residues long. CDR3 sequence: CATSDGGTETQYF. Written as DNA, the CDR3 is TGCGCCACCTCGGACGGCGGGACAGAGACCCAGTACTTC.

V gene TRBV27 combines with J gene TRBJ1-1; 7 nucleotides match TRBD1. In germline, CDR1 is MNHEY, CDR2 SMNVEV (reference sequence). This CDR3 has 15 amino acids. Germline trimming cut 5 bases from V and 2 bases from J; bases unmatched to any gene: 8. The CDR3 loop reads CASSPTGNVNTEAFF. Here the CDR3 DNA reads TGTGCCAGCAGTCCGACAGGGAATGTAAACACTGAAGCTTTCTTT.

This clone was seen a handful of times. The gene calls are TRBV14 and TRBJ1-1; no firm D call. Trimming removed 4 bases from V and 9 bases from J, with 9 bases in between. The germline V gene has CDR1 SGHDN and CDR2 FVKESK. The CDR3 length is 11 residues. CDR3 protein: CASSRTVQAFF. In DNA, the CDR3 is TGTGCCAGCAGCCGTACAGTCCAAGCTTTCTTT. Using reference TRBV14 and TRBJ1-1 for the parts outside the CDR3, the full variable domain is EAGVTQFPSHSVIEKGQTVTLRCDPISGHDNLYWYRRVMGKEIKFLLHFVKESKQDESGMPNNRFLAERTGGTYSTLKVQPAELEDSGVYFCASSRTVQAFFGQGTRLTVV.

The gene calls are TRBV28 and TRBJ1-4; 8 bases align to TRBD1. The ends lost 6 bases at V and 6 bases at J; junction bases unmatched: 12. Germline CDR1 MDHEN, CDR2 SYDVKM. The CDR3 spans 16 residues. As DNA, the CDR3 is TGTGCCAGCAGAAAGACCGGCGGACAGGGAGATGAAAAACTGTTTTTT. As protein: CASRKTGGQGDEKLFF.

This rearrangement joins TRBV5-6 to TRBJ1-1; 9 bases agree with TRBD1. V was clipped by 7 bases and J by 4 bases; unmatched bases: 8. Per germline, CDR1 SGHDT and CDR2 YYEEEE. CDR3 length: 14 residues. CDR3 nucleotide sequence: TGTGCCAGCGCGAACAGGGGGCTGAGCACTGAAGCTTTCTTT. Its translation: CASANRGLSTEAFF.

The rearrangement joins TRBV28 to TRBJ2-7; tentatively, D is TRBD2 (6 bases). In germline, CDR1 is MDHEN, CDR2 SYDVKM. The CDR3 is 14 amino acids. Trimming removed 8 bases at V and 2 bases at J, with 16 bases between. CDR3 in amino acids: CASGGWTGTYEQYF. The CDR3, as DNA: TGTGCCAGCGGGGGGTGGACGGGTACCTACGAGCAGTACTTC.

The gene calls are TRBV6-2 or TRBV6-3 and TRBJ2-1; 9 positions match TRBD2. The junction had 4 bases not matched to a gene; V was cut back by 0 bases and J by 7 bases. The CDR3 loop spans 15 amino acids. Germline CDR1 is MNHEY and CDR2 is SVGEGT. This CDR3 reads CASSYSVLAGNEQFF. The CDR3 bases are TGTGCCAGCAGTTACTCGGTCCTAGCGGGGAATGAGCAGTTCTTC.

This sequence joins TRBV19 and TRBJ1-1; D is ambiguous. The CDR3 totals 14 residues. Trimming removed 5 bases from V and 1 base from J, with 11 bases in between. Germline V CDR1 and CDR2: LNHDA, SQIVND (reference sequence). The CDR3 here is CASSRGSGNTEAFF. CDR3 DNA: TGTGCCAGTAGTCGAGGGTCGGGGAACACTGAAGCTTTCTTT.

This clone came up a few times. The gene calls are TRBV7-2 and TRBJ1-5; a weak D match, TRBD1 (5 bases). This CDR3 spans 15 amino acids. Germline-derived CDR1 and CDR2 are SGHTA and FQGNSA. V was pared by 5 bases and J by 7 bases, with 18 bases between. CDR3 in amino acids: CASSLDVGARQPQHF. DNA of the CDR3: TGTGCCAGCAGCCTAGACGTTGGGGCCCGGCAGCCCCAGCATTTT. Full variable domain (outside the CDR3, taken from reference TRBV7-2 and TRBJ1-5): GAGVSQSPSNKVTEKGKDVELRCDPISGHTALYWYRQSLGQGLEFLIYFQGNSAPDKSGLPSDRFSAERTGGSVSTLTIQRTQQEDSAVYLCASSLDVGARQPQHFGDGTRLSIL.

The gene calls are TRBV28 and TRBJ2-2; 7 bases fit TRBD2. Looked up from germline, CDR1 is MDHEN and CDR2 is SYDVKM. Unmatched junction bases numbered 7, after V lost 5 bases and J lost 4 bases. This CDR3 is built from 15 residues. The DNA of the CDR3 is TGTGCCAGCAGTCGGGGGGACTTGGGCACCGGGGAGCTGTTTTTT. Amino acid sequence: CASSRGDLGTGELFF.

V gene TRBV28 combines with J gene TRBJ2-7, with D possibly TRBD1 on 6 matching bases. The CDR3 runs to 15 residues. Per the germline V gene, CDR1 is MDHEN and CDR2 is SYDVKM. The germline V and J ends were trimmed by 6 bases and 4 bases, with 19 bases remaining between them. As DNA, the CDR3 is TGTGCCAGCAGACGGACCGGGACGGGGACATACGAGCAGTACTTC. It encodes CASRRTGTGTYEQYF. The full variable domain, its missing parts supplied by reference TRBV28 and TRBJ2-7, is DVKVTQSSRYLVKRTGEKVFLECVQDMDHENMFWYRQDPGLGLRLIYFSYDVKMKEKGDIPEGYSVSREKKERFSLILESASTNQTSMYLCASRRTGTGTYEQYFGPGTRLTVT.

V is TRBV29-1 and J is TRBJ1-6; TRBD1 is a possible D gene (5 bases). The germline CDR1 and CDR2 sequences are SQVTM and ANQGSEA. The CDR3 covers 15 residues. Between the trimmed V and J ends, which lost 4 bases and 8 bases, there was a span of 18 bases. The CDR3 nucleotides are TGCAGCGTTGTGCCAAGGGGCGTTGAGGATTCACCCCTCCACTTT. Its translation: CSVVPRGVEDSPLHF. The full variable domain, rest sourced from reference TRBV29-1 and TRBJ1-6, is SAVISQKPSRDICQRGTSLTIQCQVDSQVTMMFWYRQQPGQSLTLIATANQGSEATYESGFVIDKFPISRPNLTFSTLTVSNMSPEDSSIYLCSVVPRGVEDSPLHFGNGTRLTVT.

The chain links TRBV5-8 to TRBJ2-5; D is unclear. CDR1 is SGHTS, CDR2 YDEGEE, per germline. Between the trimmed V and J ends, which lost 3 bases and 5 bases, there was a span of 11 bases. The CDR3 has 13 amino acids. CDR3 DNA sequence: TGTGCCAGCAGCTCTACGGGTAGGGAGACCCAGTACTTC. Protein: CASSSTGRETQYF. The whole variable domain, filled in from reference TRBV5-8 and TRBJ2-5, reads EAGVTQSPTHLIKTRGQQATLRCSPISGHTSVYWYQQALGLGLQFLLWYDEGEERNRGNFPPRFSGRQFPNYSSELNVNALELEDSALYLCASSSTGRETQYFGPGTRLLVL.

This clone was detected once. CDR3 sequence (DNA): TGCGCCAGCAGCCAAGATGGATGGAGTGAGCAGTACTTC. This codes for CASSQDGWSEQYF. V and J are TRBV4-3 and TRBJ2-7; D gene uncertain. Trimming removed 0 bases at V and 7 bases at J, with 10 bases between. Looked up from germline, CDR1 is LGHNA and CDR2 is YSLEER. The CDR3 has 13 residues.

The chain has TRBV6-1 and TRBJ1-6; perhaps TRBD1 as D (6 bases). The CDR3 spans 18 residues. Germline assignment: CDR1 MNHNS and CDR2 SASEGT. The germline V and J ends were trimmed by 2 bases and 7 bases, with 21 bases remaining between them. This CDR3 is CASSELDLGTLGNSPLHF. The DNA for the CDR3 is TGTGCCAGCAGTGAATTAGATTTGGGGACATTAGGGAATTCACCCCTCCACTTT.

V and J are TRBV7-2 and TRBJ2-1; 9 nucleotides align to TRBD1. The CDR3 is 16 residues long. V was clipped by 4 bases and J by 4 bases; unmatched bases: 8. From germline, CDR1 is SGHTA and CDR2 FQGNSA. The CDR3 is CASSSLRGQGYNEQFF. The CDR3 region has the DNA TGTGCCAGCAGCTCGCTTCGGGGACAGGGTTACAATGAGCAGTTCTTC. Using reference TRBV7-2 and TRBJ2-1 for the parts outside the CDR3, the full variable domain is GAGVSQSPSNKVTEKGKDVELRCDPISGHTALYWYRQSLGQGLEFLIYFQGNSAPDKSGLPSDRFSAERTGGSVSTLTIQRTQQEDSAVYLCASSSLRGQGYNEQFFGPGTRLTVL.

The rearrangement links TRBV6-2 or TRBV6-3 to TRBJ1-4, with TRBD1 matching 7 bases. The germline V gene encodes CDR1 MNHEY and CDR2 SVGEGT. After removal of 2 bases from V and 5 bases from J, the junction contained 2 bases not matched to a gene. The CDR3 totals 14 residues. Written as DNA, the CDR3 is TGTGCCAGCAGTTACGTGGACAGGAATGAAAAACTGTTTTTT. Residues: CASSYVDRNEKLFF.

CDR3 coding DNA: TGTGCCACCATACAGGGGGGCCAAGAGACCCAGTACTTC. Encoded protein: CATIQGGQETQYF. J is TRBJ2-5 and V is TRBV3-1 (or the pseudogene TRBV3-2); TRBD1 aligns across 8 bases. Germline V gene data show CDR1 as LGHDT and CDR2 as YNNKEL (reference sequence). The CDR3 has 13 residues. V lost 10 bases, J lost 1 base, and 5 bases stayed unmatched.

The V gene is TRBV24-1, the J gene TRBJ2-6; 7 bases map to TRBD1. Unmatched junction bases numbered 6, after V lost 10 bases and J lost 4 bases. Germline V gene sequence: CDR1 KGHDR, CDR2 SFDVKD. The CDR3 covers 14 residues. This chain's CDR3 is CATGDRVGANVLTF. Written as DNA, the CDR3 is TGTGCCACAGGAGACAGGGTCGGGGCCAACGTCCTGACTTTC.

The chain employs TRBV3-1 (or the pseudogene TRBV3-2) and TRBJ1-1; D unclear. The CDR3 runs 14 residues. Trimming took off 0 bases at V and 8 bases at J, with 13 bases between the two ends. The germline CDR1 and CDR2 sequences are LGHDT and YNNKEL (reference sequence). The CDR3 DNA follows: TGTGCCAGCAGCCAAGAGGCGGGGATCGAAGAAGCTTTCTTT. Protein: CASSQEAGIEEAFF.